This TCR beta chain was found in a study of blood T cell repertoires in COVID-19. Sequencing was performed with immunoSEQ multiplex PCR; in TCRdb, only in-frame clones are kept and a portion is missing. The sample shows hundreds of thousands of clones, 85% to 90% of them seen only once. This clone was seen only a few times. The sequence came from a man aged 18 to 35 who had recovered from COVID-19. The source material was PBMCs or T cells enriched from blood (not recorded which).

CDR3 sequence reads: CASSLEPGQGARNTIYF. Written as DNA, the CDR3 is TGCGCCAGCAGCTTGGAACCGGGACAGGGGGCGCGAAACACCATATATTTT. This chain uses TRBV5-1 with TRBJ1-3; 12 bases line up with TRBD1. Per the germline V gene, CDR1 is SGHRS and CDR2 is YFSETQ. This CDR3 spans 17 amino acids. Trimming took 0 bases from V and 5 from J; bases not matched to a gene: 6.